Shown below are 14 T cell receptor beta chains from a single sample sequenced in a study of blood T cell repertoires in COVID-19. TCRdb keeps only in-frame clones here, not all; method: immunoSEQ multiplex PCR. The table shows approximately 340,000 clones, with approximately 90% occurring only once. The source material was PBMCs or T cells enriched from blood (not recorded which). These receptors all stem from a woman aged 40-49 years who had been exposed to COVID-19.

The gene calls are TRBV30 and TRBJ2-2; tentative D call: TRBD1 (5 bases). Germline V gene lookup returns CDR1 GTSNPN and CDR2 SVGIG (reference sequence). V was clipped by 2 bases and J by 6 bases, with 10 bases between them. The CDR3 covers 13 residues. CDR3 sequence reads: CAWSRQLAGELFF. Here the CDR3 DNA reads TGTGCCTGGAGTCGACAGCTCGCCGGGGAGCTGTTTTTT.

V gene TRBV5-1 combines with J gene TRBJ1-5; no clear D gene. There are 15 residues in the CDR3. CDR1 is SGHRS, CDR2 YFSETQ, per germline. V lost 2 bases, J lost 1 base, and 10 bases lay in between. CDR3 in amino acids: CASSFGDGSNQPQHF. Here the CDR3 DNA reads TGCGCCAGCAGCTTCGGAGATGGGAGCAATCAGCCCCAGCATTTT. The variable domain in full, with the rest retrieved from reference TRBV5-1 and TRBJ1-5, is KAGVTQTPRYLIKTRGQQVTLSCSPISGHRSVSWYQQTPGQGLQFLFEYFSETQRNKGNFPGRFSGRQFSNSRSEMNVSTLELGDSALYLCASSFGDGSNQPQHFGDGTRLSIL.

The V gene is TRBV19, the J gene TRBJ1-4, with 7 bases aligning to TRBD1. The CDR3 spans 16 residues. V lost 5 bases to trimming and J lost 4 bases; unmatched junction nucleotides: 10. Germline V gene sequence: CDR1 LNHDA, CDR2 SQIVND (reference sequence). CDR3 in amino acids: CASSPWTGALNEKLFF. The DNA of the CDR3 is TGTGCCAGTAGTCCTTGGACAGGCGCCCTTAATGAAAAACTGTTTTTT.

This clone was counted a few times. The genes are TRBV11-2 and TRBJ1-3; D might be TRBD1 (5 bases). This CDR3 contains 15 residues. Trimming removed 6 bases at V and 0 bases at J, with 12 bases between. Looked up from germline, CDR1 is SGHAT and CDR2 is FQNNGV. CDR3 in amino acids: CASSSGLLSGNTIYF. In nucleotides, the CDR3 is TGTGCCAGCAGTTCGGGACTCCTCTCTGGAAACACCATATATTTT.

Comment on this clone: A read error may produce the germline difference seen at one junction end. This sequence joins TRBV7-9 and TRBJ2-7, with D perhaps TRBD1 or TRBD2 (6 bases each). Germline V gives CDR1 SEHNR, CDR2 FQNEAQ (reference sequence). This CDR3 has 13 residues. The CDR3 region is CASNLGGGYEQYF. CDR3 in DNA: TGTGCCAGCAACTTAGGGGGAGGCTACGAGCAGTACTTC.

This clone was detected once. The chain carries TRBV18 and TRBJ1-2; D gene ambiguous. The germline V gene has CDR1 KGHSH and CDR2 LQKENI. V lost 2 bases and J lost 4, with 14 bases in between. The CDR3 is 15 residues long. CDR3 in amino acids: CASSPNAGFSYGYTF. CDR3 bases: TGTGCCAGCTCACCAAATGCAGGCTTTTCCTATGGCTACACCTTC.

The chain couples TRBV4-3 to TRBJ2-1, with TRBD2 matching 8 bases. J lost 9 bases, V lost 1 base, and 5 bases had no gene match. CDR1 LGHNA and CDR2 YSLEER come from the germline V gene. The CDR3 extends over 14 amino acids. This CDR3 reads CASSQVLGLAEQFF. The CDR3 region has the DNA TGCGCCAGCAGCCAAGTCCTTGGACTAGCTGAGCAGTTCTTC.

The chain joins TRBV7-8 to TRBJ2-7, with D possibly matching TRBD1 (5 bases). V gave up 3 bases and J gave up 2 bases, with 14 bases separating them. The germline V gene has CDR1 SGHVS and CDR2 FQNEAQ. The CDR3 runs to 15 residues. CDR3 region: CASSFRAGSAYEQYF. CDR3 in DNA: TGTGCCAGCAGCTTCCGCGCAGGGTCCGCCTACGAGCAGTACTTC.

The CDR3 loop reads CASSKTGGRGNTIYF. DNA of the CDR3: TGTGCCAGCAGCAAGACAGGGGGTAGAGGAAACACCATATATTTT. This chain connects TRBV5-5 to TRBJ1-3, with 9 bases identical to TRBD1. V lost 4 bases, J lost 4 bases, and 6 bases stayed unmatched. The CDR3 totals 15 residues. CDR1 is SGHKS and CDR2 is YYEKEE in the germline V gene (reference sequence).

The rearrangement joins TRBV27 to TRBJ2-1; possible D gene TRBD1, 5 bases. The germline V gene encodes CDR1 MNHEY and CDR2 SMNVEV (reference sequence). Deletions cut 3 bases from V and 1 base from J, with 7 bases between. The CDR3 has 14 amino acids. This chain's CDR3 is CASSLKGSYNEQFF. In nucleotides, the CDR3 is TGTGCCAGCAGTTTGAAGGGGTCCTACAATGAGCAGTTCTTC.

This clone was recorded only once. The rearrangement joins TRBV24-1 to TRBJ1-1, with D uncertain. Trimming removed 4 bases from V and 11 bases from J, with 16 bases in between. CDR3 length: 13 amino acids. CDR1 KGHDR and CDR2 SFDVKD come from the germline V gene. The chain's CDR3 is CATSEGSGYNAFF. The CDR3 bases are TGTGCCACCAGTGAGGGCTCGGGGTATAATGCTTTCTTT.

The chain is built from TRBV7-3 and TRBJ1-1; TRBD1 matches at 8 bases. The CDR3 extends over 14 amino acids. Germline V CDR1 and CDR2: SGHTA, FQGTGA. J was trimmed by 4 bases and V by 5 bases; bases with no gene match: 6. The CDR3 DNA follows: TGTGCCAGCAGCCCAGGGGGCCCCAGCACTGAAGCTTTCTTT. Its translation: CASSPGGPSTEAFF.

This chain joins TRBV5-4 and TRBJ1-1; 9 nucleotides agree with TRBD1. Germline V gene lookup returns CDR1 SGHNT and CDR2 YYREEE (reference sequence). The V and J ends lost 3 bases and 0 bases, in that order; junction bases with no gene match: 3. This CDR3 comprises 15 residues. CDR3 sequence reads: CASSYRQGVNTEAFF. The CDR3 bases are TGTGCCAGCAGCTATCGACAGGGGGTGAACACTGAAGCTTTCTTT.

Regarding this clone: At the DNA level, this CDR3 is encoded by other sequences in the same sample as well. The chain combines TRBV7-9 with TRBJ1-1; perhaps TRBD1 as D (5 bases). V lost 1 base and J lost 1, with 10 bases in between. CDR3 size: 15 residues. The germline gives CDR1 SEHNR, CDR2 FQNEAQ (reference sequence). This CDR3 is CASSLEGAGNTEAFF. The CDR3 bases are TGTGCCAGCAGCTTAGAAGGGGCAGGGAACACTGAAGCTTTCTTT.